Presented here are 30 T cell receptor beta chains from one specimen sequenced in a study of identical twins. A single record per CDR3 protein comes from TCRdb applying MiXCR to the 5' RACE reads. The sample has some 460,000 distinct CDR3 sequences; 12% to 15% are singletons. The sample was also reused in another study, on yellow fever vaccine responses in identical twins.

Sample: CD4+ T cells sorted from blood. The source of these receptors is a woman in her late teens or twenties in good health.

A note on this clonotype: An end of the junction differs from the germline gene, which may be a read error. This sequence joins TRBV7-2 and TRBJ2-5; D call uncertain. This CDR3 is 14 amino acids long. Germline V gene sequence: CDR1 SGHTA, CDR2 FQGNSA. CDR3 DNA: TGTGCCACCAGCTTAGTCCCTGTTTGGGAGACCCAGTACTTC. Its protein product is CATSLVPVWETQYF.

This clonotype was seen a few times. The V call is TRBV29-1, the J call TRBJ2-2; D unclear. V was shortened by 5 bases and J by 5 bases, with 9 bases between the two germline ends. The CDR3 has 12 amino acids. The V gene's germline CDR1 is SQVTM and CDR2 ANQGSEA. The CDR3 bases are TGCAGCGTTCCGTTCCGGACCGGGGAGCTGTTTTTT. This sequence encodes CSVPFRTGELFF.

V usage is TRBV7-8 and J usage is TRBJ2-4; TRBD1 matches at 8 bases. Germline values: CDR1 SGHVS, CDR2 FQNEAQ. V lost 2 bases, J lost 4 bases, and 4 bases stayed unmatched. This CDR3 spans 15 amino acids. The CDR3 is CASSLSDRGKNIQYF. The CDR3 DNA sequence: TGTGCCAGCAGCTTAAGTGACAGGGGTAAAAACATTCAGTACTTC.

This clonotype was detected only a few times. This chain uses TRBV20-1 with TRBJ1-1; no reliable D call. The CDR3 runs to 16 residues. The germline V gene has CDR1 DFQATT and CDR2 SNEGSKA (reference sequence). V shed 0 bases and J shed 1 base, with 15 bases lying between them. CDR3 in amino acids: CSARDLLGHSNTEAFF. In nucleotides, the CDR3 is TGCAGTGCTAGAGATCTTTTGGGCCACTCGAACACTGAAGCTTTCTTT.

The rearrangement joins TRBV10-3 to TRBJ2-5; D not certain. Germline V gene sequence: CDR1 ENHRY, CDR2 SYGVKD. This CDR3 is 11 amino acids long. V was clipped by 3 bases and J by 1 base, with 0 bases between them. CDR3 region: CAISDQETQYF. The DNA of the CDR3 is TGTGCCATCAGTGACCAAGAGACCCAGTACTTC.

The chain combines TRBV5-4 with TRBJ2-5; 9 bases agree with TRBD2. The V and J ends lost 3 bases and 5 bases, in that order; junction bases with no gene match: 14. CDR1 is SGHNT, CDR2 YYREEE, per germline (reference sequence). This CDR3 is built from 17 residues. CDR3 sequence reads: CASSSEKPGLASETQYF. The CDR3 DNA is TGTGCCAGCAGCTCGGAAAAACCGGGACTAGCTTCGGAGACCCAGTACTTC.

The chain joins TRBV6-2 or TRBV6-3 to TRBJ2-3; 10 bases fit TRBD2. From germline, CDR1 is MNHEY and CDR2 SVGEGT. This CDR3 has 21 residues. V shed 1 base, J shed 4 bases, and the junction held 20 bases outside the gene matches. CDR3 nucleotide sequence: TGTGCCAGCAGTTACTTCGCGACACGAGATGGACTAGCGGCTTGGGCAGATACGCAGTATTTT. Its protein product is CASSYFATRDGLAAWADTQYF.

This clonotype was counted many times. This chain uses TRBV29-1 with TRBJ2-3, with D tentatively TRBD2 (5 bases). The length of the CDR3 is 13 residues. V lost 5 bases, J lost 1 base, and 10 bases lay in between. Germline values: CDR1 SQVTM, CDR2 ANQGSEA. CDR3 residues: CSVKAGRTDTQYF. CDR3 nucleotide sequence: TGCAGCGTTAAGGCGGGTCGCACAGATACGCAGTATTTT.

This clonotype turned up a few times. The chain joins TRBV7-6 to TRBJ2-3, with TRBD1 identical over 7 bases. CDR1 and CDR2 (germline): SGHVS, FNYEAQ. The CDR3 consists of 14 residues. Germline trimming cut 5 bases from V and 5 bases from J; bases unmatched to any gene: 7. The CDR3: CASSPTGKLDTQYF. In nucleotides, the CDR3 is TGTGCCAGCAGCCCGACAGGGAAATTAGATACGCAGTATTTT. Filled out from reference TRBV7-6 and TRBJ2-3, the complete variable domain reads GAGVSQSPRYKVTKRGQDVALRCDPISGHVSLYWYRQALGQGPEFLTYFNYEAQQDKSGLPNDRFSAERPEGSISTLTIQRTEQRDSAMYRCASSPTGKLDTQYFGPGTRLTVL.

There are a few counts of this clonotype. The rearrangement joins TRBV29-1 to TRBJ2-3, with D perhaps being TRBD1 or TRBD2 (6 bases each). V was shortened by 7 bases and J by 7 bases, with 18 bases between the two germline ends. This CDR3 comprises 13 residues. CDR1 is SQVTM and CDR2 is ANQGSEA in the germline V gene. The DNA for the CDR3 is TGCAGCGCCTCGTGGGGGGCCACCTATACGCAGTATTTT. Its protein is CSASWGATYTQYF.

The table lists this clonotype with a few counts. This chain links TRBV11-3 with TRBJ2-2; perhaps D is TRBD1 or TRBD2 (6 bases each). The CDR3 sequence is 15 residues long. The V end was cut by 4 bases, the J end by 6 bases, with 15 bases between. Germline CDR1 and CDR2: SGHNT and YENEEA. CDR3 coding DNA: TGTGCCAGCAGCTCGATCCCGGGGGCGGCCGGGGAGCTGTTTTTT. This sequence encodes CASSSIPGAAGELFF.

The V and J genes are TRBV3-1 and TRBJ1-1, with 8 bases fitting TRBD1. Losses at the gene ends were 7 bases for V and 1 base for J; bases not matched to a gene: 8. Germline-derived CDR1 and CDR2 are LGHDT and YNNKEL (reference sequence). CDR3 length: 15 amino acids. CDR3 amino acids: CASTSGGAWNTEAFF. The CDR3 coding sequence is TGTGCCAGCACCTCAGGGGGCGCATGGAACACTGAAGCTTTCTTT.

The chain has TRBV12-3 or TRBV12-4 and TRBJ2-1, with TRBD1 matching 8 bases. The CDR3 contains 16 residues. Germline trimming cut 2 bases from V and 3 bases from J; bases unmatched to any gene: 6. CDR3 bases: TGTGCCAGCAGTTTACAGGGGGCCGTAAACTACAATGAGCAGTTCTTC. Protein sequence: CASSLQGAVNYNEQFF.

This clonotype came up a few times. The chain couples TRBV12-3 or TRBV12-4 to TRBJ2-7; 7 bases line up with TRBD1. The junction had 7 bases not matched to a gene; V was cut back by 6 bases and J by 2 bases. The CDR3 loop spans 14 amino acids. The CDR3 sequence is CASRATGTTYEQYF. In DNA, the CDR3 is TGTGCCAGCAGGGCGACAGGGACAACCTACGAGCAGTACTTC.

This clonotype was detected a few times. The rearrangement links TRBV5-4 to TRBJ1-6; 8 nucleotides agree with TRBD1. Per germline, CDR1 SGHNT and CDR2 YYREEE (reference sequence). This CDR3 spans 15 amino acids. With V trimmed by 2 bases and J by 6 bases, 4 bases remained unmatched. The CDR3 region has the DNA TGTGCCAGCAGCTTCCGGACAGGGTCTAATTCACCCCTCCACTTT. Translating gives CASSFRTGSNSPLHF.

The sample holds a few counts of this clonotype. The CDR3 coding sequence is TGTGCCAGCAGTATCCGGGACAGGAACTACGAGCAGTACTTC. It is translated as CASSIRDRNYEQYF. The rearrangement uses TRBV12-3 or TRBV12-4 and TRBJ2-7, with 8 bases lining up with TRBD1. There are 14 residues in the CDR3. J was trimmed by 3 bases and V by 5 bases; bases with no gene match: 6.

This clonotype was counted a few times. The CDR3, as DNA: TGTGCCTGGACAGGGCAAGGCCCCGGGGAGCTGTTTTTT. Its translation is CAWTGQGPGELFF. The chain combines TRBV30 with TRBJ2-2; a possible D gene is TRBD1 (5 bases). The CDR3 consists of 13 residues. V gave up 4 bases and J gave up 6 bases, with 12 bases separating them. Germline-derived CDR1 and CDR2 are GTSNPN and SVGIG (reference sequence).

Concerning this clonotype: This may come from a read error, since a much larger clone is one base off. V and J are TRBV12-3 or TRBV12-4 and TRBJ2-3; D not certain. This CDR3 is 13 amino acids long. Trimming stripped 8 bases from V and 4 bases from J, with 13 bases between. As DNA, the CDR3 is TGTGCCAGCTCGACTGGTTTCGCAGATACGCAGTATTTT. Amino acid sequence: CASSTGFADTQYF.

This clonotype was seen more than once but under ten times. This chain links TRBV5-1 with TRBJ2-1; D gene uncertain. The CDR3 is made up of 15 amino acids. Germline V lookup: CDR1 SGHRS, CDR2 YFSETQ. V lost 4 bases, J lost 5 bases, and 16 bases lay in between. Here the CDR3 DNA reads TGCGCCAGCAGCCGCCTAGTTGGCGGCAACAATGAGCAGTTCTTC. Its protein is CASSRLVGGNNEQFF. The full variable domain, rest sourced from reference TRBV5-1 and TRBJ2-1, is KAGVTQTPRYLIKTRGQQVTLSCSPISGHRSVSWYQQTPGQGLQFLFEYFSETQRNKGNFPGRFSGRQFSNSRSEMNVSTLELGDSALYLCASSRLVGGNNEQFFGPGTRLTVL.

A few counts support this clonotype. This chain links TRBV29-1 with TRBJ1-1; 7 bases match TRBD1. The germline CDR1 and CDR2 sequences are SQVTM and ANQGSEA. Germline trimming cut 7 bases from V and 7 bases from J; bases unmatched to any gene: 6. This CDR3 has 11 amino acids. The CDR3 protein is CSARRDSEAFF. Written as DNA, the CDR3 is TGCAGCGCAAGAAGGGACAGTGAAGCTTTCTTT. Supplemented by reference TRBV29-1 and TRBJ1-1, the full variable domain reads SAVISQKPSRDICQRGTSLTIQCQVDSQVTMMFWYRQQPGQSLTLIATANQGSEATYESGFVIDKFPISRPNLTFSTLTVSNMSPEDSSIYLCSARRDSEAFFGQGTRLTVV.

Only a few counts were recorded for this clonotype. For the CDR3, the DNA is TGTGCCAGTGGTTCCCGGGGGTCCACCGGGGAGCTGTTTTTT. Translation: CASGSRGSTGELFF. The chain uses TRBV2 and TRBJ2-2; D may be TRBD2 (6 bases). Germline CDR1 is SNHLY and CDR2 is FYNNEI. V lost 9 bases and J lost 4, with 15 bases in between. This CDR3 has 14 amino acids.

This clonotype was seen a few times. The chain couples TRBV4-3 to TRBJ2-3; D not certain. The V end was cut by 1 base, the J end by 1 base, with 15 bases between. This CDR3 spans 17 amino acids. Germline assignment: CDR1 LGHNA and CDR2 YSLEER. The CDR3 nucleotides are TGCGCCAGCAGCCAAGGTTCTCAGCTCCCACGCACAGATACGCAGTATTTT. Protein product: CASSQGSQLPRTDTQYF.

V gene TRBV7-2 combines with J gene TRBJ2-3, with 7 positions matching TRBD2. This CDR3 contains 15 residues. Germline V CDR1 and CDR2: SGHTA, FQGNSA. Germline trimming cut 5 bases from V and 2 bases from J; bases unmatched to any gene: 7. The CDR3 loop reads CASSLPAGVTDTQYF. CDR3 nucleotides: TGTGCCAGCAGCCTCCCGGCGGGGGTCACAGATACGCAGTATTTT.

The V call is TRBV5-5, the J call TRBJ2-7; a possible D gene is TRBD2 (5 bases). V was trimmed by 2 bases and J by 0 bases, leaving 9 bases between them. CDR1 SGHKS and CDR2 YYEKEE come from the germline V gene (reference sequence). CDR3 size: 14 residues. The DNA for the CDR3 is TGTGCCAGCAGCTTTGAGGGTCCCTCCTACGAGCAGTACTTC. Translation: CASSFEGPSYEQYF.

This clonotype was recorded a few times. The rearrangement links TRBV5-1 to TRBJ2-7; perhaps D is TRBD1 or TRBD2 (5 bases each). The CDR3 is 15 amino acids. Trimming removed 0 bases from V and 2 bases from J, with 12 bases in between. CDR1 is SGHRS, CDR2 YFSETQ, per germline. The CDR3: CASSLVGGTTYEQYF. CDR3 DNA sequence: TGCGCCAGCAGCTTGGTTGGGGGAACCACCTACGAGCAGTACTTC.

The chain is built from TRBV12-3 or TRBV12-4 and TRBJ1-2; tentative D call: TRBD1 (5 bases). V lost 3 bases to trimming and J lost 0 bases, with 8 bases between them. The CDR3 has 14 residues. Here the CDR3 DNA reads TGTGCCAGCAGTTTCCTCAGGGCTAACTATGGCTACACCTTC. Protein sequence: CASSFLRANYGYTF.

This clonotype was detected only a few times. The V gene is TRBV10-3, the J gene TRBJ2-7; 8 bases match TRBD1. Germline V gene data show CDR1 as ENHRY and CDR2 as SYGVKD. CDR3 length: 16 residues. V shed 5 bases, J shed 2 bases, and the junction held 11 bases outside the gene matches. CDR3 in DNA: TGTGCCATCAGTTCCCTTACGGACAGGGCTCCCTACGAGCAGTACTTC. It yields the protein CAISSLTDRAPYEQYF.

This clonotype was observed a handful of times. The chain recombines TRBV21-1 with TRBJ2-7. TRBV21-1 is described as a pseudogene. CDR3 length: 14 residues. This chain's CDR3 is CASSKAPVPNEQYF. The DNA of the CDR3 is TGTGCCAGCAGCAAAGCGCCAGTTCCGAACGAGCAGTACTTC.

This clonotype has only a few counts. The V call is TRBV5-1, the J call TRBJ2-7; 8 nucleotides match TRBD1. Germline V lookup: CDR1 SGHRS, CDR2 YFSETQ. CDR3 length equals 18 residues. V shed 0 bases, J shed 0 bases, and the junction held 11 bases outside the gene matches. Here the CDR3 DNA reads TGCGCCAGCAGCTTGGGGAGGCAGGGGGCCGTAAGCTCCTACGAGCAGTACTTC. Its protein product is CASSLGRQGAVSSYEQYF.

This sequence joins TRBV7-2 and TRBJ2-7; D remains unclear. From germline, CDR1 is SGHTA and CDR2 FQGNSA. The V and J ends lost 1 base and 0 bases respectively, with 10 bases between them. The CDR3 consists of 15 residues. The CDR3 is CASSLGRSRSYEQYF. DNA for the CDR3: TGTGCCAGCAGCTTAGGACGCTCCCGCTCCTACGAGCAGTACTTC.